The entry that follows covers one T cell receptor (beta chain) sequence. Its cognate antigen is unknown. The data are from a study of T cells in localized non-small cell lung cancer. Study-level findings and limits: Only one tumor region went through sequencing, so heterogeneity may still be there. Higher T cell density in the blood was associated with longer overall survival, whereas higher adjacent-lung clonality associated with shorter survival. The highest T cell clonality was in uninvolved adjacent lung, above tumor. Adjacent lung was found to contain a median approximately 60 of the top 100 tumor clones.

This CDR3 contains 14 residues. Germline lookup yields CDR1 LNHNV and CDR2 YYDKDF (reference sequence). Assay used: immunoSEQ multiplex PCR; TCRdb lists only in-frame clones, some missing. The table has 10,000 to 15,000 clones, about 80% seen once. This chain joins TRBV15 and TRBJ2-5; D may match TRBD1 or TRBD2 (5 bases each). The last part of the DNA fits TRBJ2-7 better; the J call may be wrong. Here the sequenced sample was peripheral blood, taken before any cancer treatment. The TCR comes from an older male donor with stage I squamous cell lung carcinoma. CDR3 protein: CATSRDRGPYEQYF. The CDR3 DNA sequence: TGTGCCACCAGCAGAGATCGGGGACCCTACGAGCAGTACTTC.